Listed here are 20 T cell receptor beta chains from one sample, sequenced in a study of siplizumab effects on memory and regulatory T cells. Over a period of over five days at 37 degrees C, the mixed lymphocyte reaction cells were cocultured. Only in-frame clones appear in the TCRdb table, and some are missing; sequencing was by immunoSEQ multiplex PCR. The sample lists roughly 14,000 clones, more than 40% seen once, with 7% to 9% in the top ten. These receptors have no identified antigens. The source material was CFSE-low (dividing) CD4+ T cells sorted from an allogeneic mixed lymphocyte reaction. The receptors come from a human donor in good health; the cells came from an allogeneic mixed lymphocyte reaction.

The rearrangement joins TRBV25-1 to TRBJ1-1, with D possibly TRBD1 on 6 matching bases. Trimming pared 7 bases from V and 6 bases from J, leaving 12 bases between. The CDR3 is 12 residues long. Germline CDR1 MGHDK, CDR2 SYGVNS. For the CDR3, the DNA is TGTGCCAGCAATCAGGGGATGGCTGAAGCTTTCTTT. Encoded protein: CASNQGMAEAFF.

The chain combines TRBV18 with TRBJ2-7, with 7 bases lining up with TRBD2. The germline gives CDR1 KGHSH, CDR2 LQKENI. J was trimmed by 4 bases and V by 6 bases; bases with no gene match: 12. The CDR3 extends over 15 amino acids. CDR3 in DNA: TGTGCCAGCTCTCCGGGAGGAAAGACTGTGTACGAGCAGTACTTC. Translated: CASSPGGKTVYEQYF.

This rearrangement joins TRBV27 to TRBJ1-1; possibly TRBD1 for D (6 bases). The V gene lost 7 bases and the J gene lost 4 bases, with 13 bases spanning the gap. The CDR3 has 13 amino acids. Germline CDR1 reads MNHEY; CDR2 reads SMNVEV (reference sequence). The CDR3 DNA sequence: TGTGCCAGCATGGGGGGGCATGGCACTGAAGCTTTCTTT. Its protein product is CASMGGHGTEAFF.

The gene calls are TRBV13 and TRBJ1-1, with D unresolved. Between the trimmed V and J ends, which lost 5 bases and 6 bases, there was a span of 13 bases. CDR1 and CDR2 from the germline V gene are PRHDT and FYEKMQ (reference sequence). The CDR3 totals 13 residues. CDR3 residues: CASSPVGRAEAFF. Here the CDR3 DNA reads TGTGCCAGCAGCCCCGTCGGGCGGGCTGAAGCTTTCTTT.

The gene calls are TRBV2 and TRBJ1-6, with no clear D. The CDR3 extends over 13 amino acids. With 7 bases removed from V and 10 bases from J, the gap between germline ends came to 14 bases. Per the germline V gene, CDR1 is SNHLY and CDR2 is FYNNEI. CDR3 in DNA: TGTGCCAGCATTACACAGCCCCACTCACCCCTCCACTTT. Translating it yields CASITQPHSPLHF.

This clone was detected only a few times. The chain joins TRBV6-6 to TRBJ2-1, with D possibly being TRBD1 (6 bases). The CDR3 runs 16 residues. V was shortened by 8 bases and J by 7 bases, with 24 bases between the two germline ends. Germline loops: CDR1 MNHNY, CDR2 SVGAGI (reference sequence). CDR3 nucleotide sequence: TGTGCCAGCTTATTTCCCCGGGCAGGGCAGGGGAATGAGCAGTTCTTC. Protein product: CASLFPRAGQGNEQFF.

The rearrangement links TRBV4-1 to TRBJ1-2, with TRBD1 as a possible D gene (5 bases). This CDR3 has 17 amino acids. CDR1 and CDR2 from the germline V gene are MGHRA and YSYEKL. V was clipped by 2 bases and J by 2 bases, with 18 bases between them. For the CDR3, the DNA is TGCGCCAGCAGCCAATTCCCTAGGGCAGGGACGAACTATGGCTACACCTTC. This translates into CASSQFPRAGTNYGYTF.

The rearrangement links TRBV30 to TRBJ1-2; D may be TRBD1 (5 bases). Trimming removed 1 base from V and 4 bases from J, with 10 bases in between. The CDR3 is 13 amino acids. Germline lookup yields CDR1 GTSNPN and CDR2 SVGIG (reference sequence). This chain's CDR3 is CAWSGQGSYGYTF. The CDR3 nucleotides are TGTGCCTGGAGTGGTCAGGGATCCTATGGCTACACCTTC.

Within the sample, this clone is medium-sized. This chain uses TRBV30 with TRBJ1-1; 7 nucleotides align to TRBD1. V trimming: 2 bases; J trimming: 11 bases; junction bases outside the gene matches: 8. CDR3 length: 12 amino acids. Germline V gene lookup returns CDR1 GTSNPN and CDR2 SVGIG (reference sequence). The CDR3 sequence: CAWSSTGSEAFF. DNA of the CDR3: TGTGCCTGGAGTTCGACAGGGAGCGAGGCTTTCTTT.

V gene TRBV12-5 combines with J gene TRBJ1-1; D ambiguous. The CDR3 contains 13 residues. The V end lost 7 bases, the J end lost 8 bases, and 17 bases lay between the germline ends. Germline assignment: CDR1 LGHNT and CDR2 FRNRAP. CDR3: CASASLWRREAFF. Here the CDR3 DNA reads TGTGCTAGTGCCTCGCTCTGGAGGAGGGAAGCTTTCTTT.

CDR3 bases: TGTGCCAGCAGCCAAAATGATGGACAGCCCCAGCATTTT. Protein sequence: CASSQNDGQPQHF. This sequence joins TRBV6-6 and TRBJ1-5; D gene unclear. CDR1 is MNHNY, CDR2 SVGAGI, per germline (reference sequence). This CDR3 has 13 amino acids. Trimming took 6 bases from V and 7 from J, leaving 13 bases between them.

In this sample, this clone turned up a few times. The V call is TRBV27, the J call TRBJ1-2; 7 nucleotides agree with TRBD1. In germline, CDR1 is MNHEY, CDR2 SMNVEV (reference sequence). V dropped 5 bases and J dropped 9; count of bases not matched to a gene: 12. The CDR3 has 14 amino acids. The CDR3, as DNA: TGTGCCAGCAGTGTCGCAGGGGGTAGTACCAGCTACACCTTC. Its translation: CASSVAGGSTSYTF.

The chain carries TRBV6-1 and TRBJ2-5; D is perhaps TRBD1 (6 bases). This CDR3 comprises 13 residues. Trimming stripped 6 bases from V and 3 bases from J, with 11 bases between. Germline CDR1 MNHNS, CDR2 SASEGT. CDR3 sequence reads: CASSLRGKETQYF. The CDR3 nucleotides are TGTGCCAGCAGCCTCAGGGGTAAAGAGACCCAGTACTTC.

The chain links TRBV15 to TRBJ2-1; no reliable D call. Germline V gives CDR1 LNHNV, CDR2 YYDKDF (reference sequence). The CDR3 runs to 12 residues. Trimming took 0 bases from V and 10 from J, leaving 7 bases between them. The CDR3 protein is CATSRDSVEQFF. In DNA form, the CDR3 reads TGTGCCACCAGCAGAGATTCGGTCGAGCAGTTCTTC.

This clone was recorded a few times. The chain recombines TRBV9 with TRBJ2-7; possibly TRBD1 for D (6 bases). Trimming left V 2 bases short and J 0 bases short, with 9 bases between. The germline CDR1 and CDR2 sequences are SGDLS and YYNGEE. The CDR3 spans 14 residues. The CDR3 loop is CASSVRDISYEQYF. Here the CDR3 DNA reads TGTGCCAGCAGCGTCCGGGACATCTCCTACGAGCAGTACTTC.

The rearrangement uses TRBV19 and TRBJ1-2; TRBD1 agrees at 8 bases. Per the germline V gene, CDR1 is LNHDA and CDR2 is SQIVND (reference sequence). V dropped 4 bases and J dropped 7; count of bases not matched to a gene: 14. This CDR3 contains 16 residues. The CDR3 spells CASSTGTGRVVSGYTF. In DNA, the CDR3 is TGTGCCAGTAGTACTGGGACAGGCCGCGTAGTGTCTGGCTACACCTTC.

This clone was detected only a few times. The rearrangement joins TRBV18 to TRBJ2-3; D perhaps matches TRBD1 (5 bases). Germline-derived CDR1 and CDR2 are KGHSH and LQKENI. The V end lost 2 bases, the J end lost 2 bases, and 8 bases lay between the germline ends. This CDR3 is 14 amino acids long. CDR3 protein: CASSPDRNTDTQYF. CDR3 DNA sequence: TGTGCCAGCTCACCAGACAGAAACACAGATACGCAGTATTTT.

In the case of this clone: Since a much larger clone is just one base distant, this may be a read error. This CDR3 is also generated by other DNA sequences in the sample. This chain connects TRBV18 to TRBJ1-2, with D possibly TRBD1 on 6 matching bases. Germline V CDR1 and CDR2: KGHSH, LQKENI. Trimming took off 3 bases at V and 2 bases at J, with 7 bases between the two ends. The CDR3 has 13 amino acids. CDR3 protein: CASSPDRNYGYTF. CDR3 nucleotide sequence: TGTGCCAGCTCACCGGACAGAAACTATGGCTACACCTTC.

The rearrangement uses TRBV18 and TRBJ1-1; 8 nucleotides line up with TRBD1. The V segment lost 3 bases and the J segment 2 bases; nucleotides outside the gene matches: 5. CDR1 and CDR2 from the germline V gene are KGHSH and LQKENI. This CDR3 comprises 15 residues. CDR3 in DNA: TGTGCCAGCTCACCGAAGGCAGGGGGCAACACTGAAGCTTTCTTT. Amino acid sequence: CASSPKAGGNTEAFF.

The DNA of the CDR3 is TGTGCCGCAGGGGACGGGTCGAGCACTGAAGCTTTCTTT. Residues: CAAGDGSSTEAFF. The chain has TRBV6-6 and TRBJ1-1; D is perhaps TRBD1 (6 bases). The V end lost 11 bases, the J end lost 4 bases, and 17 bases lay between the germline ends. The length of the CDR3 is 13 residues. Germline CDR1 and CDR2: MNHNY and SVGAGI (reference sequence).